These 25 T cell receptor beta chains share one sample of origin, sequenced in a study of T cell responses to AZD1222 COVID-19 vaccine. Profiled with immunoSEQ multiplex PCR; TCRdb holds only in-frame clones, not every one. This sample yields about 140,000 clones, of which around 91% are seen a single time; 5% to 6.5% belongs to the top ten. The material sequenced was peripheral blood, taken 28 days after the second AZD1222 dose. These receptors originate from an adult who received the AZD1222 COVID-19 vaccine.

This clone came up a few times. J is TRBJ2-3 and V is TRBV19; D is possibly TRBD2 (6 bases). CDR3 size: 14 residues. Trimming shortened V by 5 bases and J by 4 bases, and 13 bases separated the two germline ends. Germline V lookup: CDR1 LNHDA, CDR2 SQIVND (reference sequence). CDR3 nucleotide sequence: TGTGCCAGTAGTCTCGCGGGGACCCCAGATACGCAGTATTTT. This encodes CASSLAGTPDTQYF.

The chain links TRBV5-5 to TRBJ1-6, with 7 positions matching TRBD1. V lost 4 bases and J lost 5; bases outside the gene matches: 9. Germline assignment: CDR1 SGHKS and CDR2 YYEKEE (reference sequence). The length of the CDR3 is 16 residues. The CDR3 sequence is CASSRVKGADNSPLHF. In DNA form, the CDR3 reads TGTGCCAGCAGCCGGGTTAAGGGGGCGGATAATTCACCCCTCCACTTT.

The J gene is TRBJ2-7, the V gene TRBV18; the match to TRBD2 covers 11 bases. Germline V CDR1 and CDR2: KGHSH, LQKENI. The trim removed 3 bases at V and 4 bases at J, leaving 8 bases unmatched. The CDR3 runs to 16 residues. Here the CDR3 DNA reads TGTGCCAGCTCACCTTCCGGGACTAGCGGATTTTACGAGCAGTACTTC. Translation: CASSPSGTSGFYEQYF.

This chain links TRBV12-3 or TRBV12-4 with TRBJ1-4; D is unclear. This CDR3 contains 13 residues. V lost 3 bases and J lost 8, with 10 bases in between. The CDR3 DNA sequence: TGTGCCAGCAGTTTGTCCAGTGGGGAAAAACTGTTTTTT. Protein: CASSLSSGEKLFF.

This chain connects TRBV5-1 to TRBJ2-3; 9 bases line up with TRBD1. Germline CDR1 SGHRS, CDR2 YFSETQ. Trimming at V came to 4 bases and at J to 4 bases, leaving 7 bases not matched to a gene. The CDR3 extends over 15 amino acids. The CDR3 spells CASSLPGQGSDTQYF. DNA of the CDR3: TGCGCCAGCAGCCTACCAGGACAGGGGTCAGATACGCAGTATTTT.

The V and J genes are TRBV4-3 and TRBJ1-4; 8 positions match TRBD1. V was clipped by 4 bases and J by 5 bases; unmatched bases: 9. The CDR3 extends over 16 amino acids. The germline CDR1 and CDR2 sequences are LGHNA and YSLEER. CDR3 sequence reads: CASSRDLQGGNEKLFF. The CDR3 DNA sequence: TGCGCCAGCAGCCGAGATCTACAGGGGGGAAATGAAAAACTGTTTTTT.

The chain combines TRBV19 with TRBJ2-3; 16 bases fit TRBD2. The CDR3 length is 17 residues. V lost 6 bases and J lost 0; bases outside the gene matches: 3. From germline, CDR1 is LNHDA and CDR2 SQIVND (reference sequence). This CDR3 is CASSGTSGGASTDTQYF. The CDR3 DNA reads TGTGCCAGTAGCGGGACTAGCGGGGGGGCTAGCACAGATACGCAGTATTTT.

The chain couples TRBV10-3 to TRBJ2-3, with 11 bases matching TRBD2. The CDR3 contains 15 residues. The germline V gene has CDR1 ENHRY and CDR2 SYGVKD. V gave up 7 bases and J gave up 2 bases; unmatched junction bases: 5. CDR3 region: CAIMRSGGDTDTQYF. In DNA form, the CDR3 reads TGTGCCATCATGCGTAGCGGGGGGGACACAGATACGCAGTATTTT.

In its sample, this clone was seen a few times. This rearrangement joins TRBV7-9 to TRBJ2-5; D is ambiguous. Germline-derived CDR1 and CDR2 are SEHNR and FQNEAQ (reference sequence). This CDR3 is 13 amino acids long. V lost 7 bases and J 4 bases, leaving 13 bases between the germline ends. CDR3 amino acids: CASIGRLGETQYF. CDR3 DNA sequence: TGTGCCAGCATCGGGCGGTTAGGAGAGACCCAGTACTTC.

The chain recombines TRBV6-5 with TRBJ1-1, with unresolved D. This CDR3 spans 15 amino acids. Per germline, CDR1 MNHEY and CDR2 SVGAGI. Between the trimmed V and J ends, which lost 4 bases and 4 bases, there was a span of 16 bases. In DNA, the CDR3 is TGTGCCAGCAGTTCCAAAGGTCGGATGAGCACTGAAGCTTTCTTT. This encodes CASSSKGRMSTEAFF.

The chain couples TRBV28 to TRBJ1-5; D is perhaps TRBD1 (6 bases). This CDR3 contains 15 residues. Per the germline V gene, CDR1 is MDHEN and CDR2 is SYDVKM. V was cut by 6 bases and J by 6 bases, with 18 bases left in between. The CDR3 is CASRTPGAGGQPQHF. The DNA of the CDR3 is TGTGCCAGCAGGACGCCGGGGGCCGGTGGTCAGCCCCAGCATTTT.

This chain connects TRBV25-1 to TRBJ2-7; 8 bases are shared with TRBD1. The trim removed 6 bases at V and 2 bases at J, leaving 6 bases unmatched. In germline, CDR1 is MGHDK, CDR2 SYGVNS. This CDR3 is 14 amino acids long. The CDR3 region is CASSHRTGTYEQYF. In nucleotides, the CDR3 is TGTGCCAGCAGCCACCGGACAGGGACCTACGAGCAGTACTTC.

The gene calls are TRBV6-1 and TRBJ1-2; 7 bases line up with TRBD1. In germline, CDR1 is MNHNS, CDR2 SASEGT. Trimming cost V 2 bases and J 8 bases; bases outside gene matches: 14. This CDR3 contains 16 residues. The CDR3 DNA reads TGTGCCAGCAGTGAAATAAGGGGACAGTCTAATTTGGGCTACACCTTC. It encodes CASSEIRGQSNLGYTF.

The rearrangement joins TRBV30 to TRBJ1-1; D remains ambiguous. Per the germline V gene, CDR1 is GTSNPN and CDR2 is SVGIG (reference sequence). The CDR3 runs to 13 residues. V lost 3 bases to trimming and J lost 3 bases, with 11 bases between them. In DNA, the CDR3 is TGTGCCTGGAGGTCTGGGGTACACACTGAAGCTTTCTTT. Amino acids: CAWRSGVHTEAFF.

This sequence joins TRBV30 and TRBJ2-7, with TRBD2 identical over 13 bases. The CDR3 sequence is 14 residues long. The junction had 3 bases not matched to a gene; V was cut back by 6 bases and J by 1 base. Germline V gene lookup returns CDR1 GTSNPN and CDR2 SVGIG (reference sequence). The CDR3 nucleotides are TGTGCCTGCGGGACTAGCGGGATTTCCTACGAGCAGTACTTC. This translates into CACGTSGISYEQYF.

The chain links TRBV20-1 to TRBJ1-1; 9 nucleotides line up with TRBD1. CDR1 DFQATT and CDR2 SNEGSKA come from the germline V gene (reference sequence). The junction had 7 bases not matched to a gene; V was cut back by 3 bases and J by 5 bases. The CDR3 covers 14 residues. The chain's CDR3 is CSASLGQGHTEAFF. The CDR3 DNA reads TGCAGTGCTAGTCTGGGACAGGGTCATACTGAAGCTTTCTTT.

The CDR3: CASSEGLAGGLGETQYF. The CDR3 DNA reads TGCGCCAGCAGCGAGGGACTAGCGGGGGGGCTTGGAGAGACCCAGTACTTC. The V and J genes are TRBV5-1 and TRBJ2-5; the match to TRBD2 covers 16 bases. The V segment lost 4 bases and the J segment 4 bases; nucleotides outside the gene matches: 7. Germline CDR1 and CDR2: SGHRS and YFSETQ. The length of the CDR3 is 17 residues.

This chain uses TRBV5-4 with TRBJ2-7, with D uncertain. V was shortened by 2 bases and J by 0 bases, with 9 bases between the two germline ends. The CDR3 length is 14 residues. The V gene's germline CDR1 is SGHNT and CDR2 YYREEE (reference sequence). The CDR3 bases are TGTGCCAGCAGCTTAAAGGGCTACTCCTACGAGCAGTACTTC. Protein product: CASSLKGYSYEQYF.

The rearrangement joins TRBV2 to TRBJ2-5, with 11 positions matching TRBD1. J gave up 4 bases and V 7 bases, and 5 bases lay outside the gene matches. This CDR3 has 14 amino acids. CDR1 is SNHLY and CDR2 is FYNNEI in the germline V gene. The CDR3: CASTRDRGGETQYF. The DNA of the CDR3 is TGTGCCAGCACGAGGGACAGGGGGGGAGAGACCCAGTACTTC.

The rearrangement links TRBV28 to TRBJ2-4; D is ambiguous. Trimming removed 4 bases at V and 7 bases at J, with 11 bases between. The CDR3 is 13 residues long. Germline V gives CDR1 MDHEN, CDR2 SYDVKM. For the CDR3, the DNA is TGTGCCAGCAGTTGGGCGAGCGAGAACATTCAGTACTTC. Amino acids: CASSWASENIQYF.

This rearrangement joins TRBV27 to TRBJ2-3, with D possibly TRBD2 on 5 matching bases. Trimming removed 4 bases from V and 0 bases from J, with 11 bases in between. The CDR3 is 15 amino acids. CDR1 is MNHEY, CDR2 SMNVEV, per germline (reference sequence). The CDR3: CASSSRLKSTDTQYF. The CDR3 nucleotides read TGTGCCAGCAGTTCCCGACTAAAAAGCACAGATACGCAGTATTTT.

CDR3 nucleotides: TGTGCCAGCAGCTCCACGGGGGCTAGCACAGATACGCAGTATTTT. This codes for CASSSTGASTDTQYF. The chain couples TRBV7-2 to TRBJ2-3; D is possibly TRBD1 or TRBD2 (6 bases each). The CDR3 loop spans 15 amino acids. The germline V gene has CDR1 SGHTA and CDR2 FQGNSA. V was pared by 4 bases and J by 0 bases, with 11 bases between. The full variable domain, its missing parts supplied by reference TRBV7-2 and TRBJ2-3, is GAGVSQSPSNKVTEKGKDVELRCDPISGHTALYWYRQSLGQGLEFLIYFQGNSAPDKSGLPSDRFSAERTGGSVSTLTIQRTQQEDSAVYLCASSSTGASTDTQYFGPGTRLTVL.

V gene TRBV12-3 or TRBV12-4 combines with J gene TRBJ1-3; 12 nucleotides line up with TRBD1. This CDR3 has 13 amino acids. J gave up 8 bases and V 6 bases, and 2 bases lay outside the gene matches. CDR3: CASRGQGADTIYF. The CDR3 DNA follows: TGTGCCAGCAGGGGACAGGGGGCAGACACCATATATTTT.

This chain connects TRBV11-3 to TRBJ1-1; D unclear. Germline V gene sequence: CDR1 SGHNT, CDR2 YENEEA. The germline V and J ends were trimmed by 4 bases and 9 bases, with 18 bases remaining between them. The CDR3 is made up of 14 amino acids. The CDR3 is CASSSRYEPDKAFF. The CDR3 coding sequence is TGTGCCAGCAGCTCACGCTACGAGCCGGATAAAGCTTTCTTT.

About this clone: The sample carries other DNA sequences with the same CDR3. CDR3 nucleotide sequence: TGTGCCAGCAGTTTGGGACAGGGCAATCAGCCCCAGCATTTT. It yields the protein CASSLGQGNQPQHF. This rearrangement joins TRBV28 to TRBJ1-5; 8 bases agree with TRBD1. Germline CDR1 is MDHEN and CDR2 is SYDVKM. The ends lost 3 bases at V and 2 bases at J; junction bases unmatched: 0. This CDR3 has 14 residues.